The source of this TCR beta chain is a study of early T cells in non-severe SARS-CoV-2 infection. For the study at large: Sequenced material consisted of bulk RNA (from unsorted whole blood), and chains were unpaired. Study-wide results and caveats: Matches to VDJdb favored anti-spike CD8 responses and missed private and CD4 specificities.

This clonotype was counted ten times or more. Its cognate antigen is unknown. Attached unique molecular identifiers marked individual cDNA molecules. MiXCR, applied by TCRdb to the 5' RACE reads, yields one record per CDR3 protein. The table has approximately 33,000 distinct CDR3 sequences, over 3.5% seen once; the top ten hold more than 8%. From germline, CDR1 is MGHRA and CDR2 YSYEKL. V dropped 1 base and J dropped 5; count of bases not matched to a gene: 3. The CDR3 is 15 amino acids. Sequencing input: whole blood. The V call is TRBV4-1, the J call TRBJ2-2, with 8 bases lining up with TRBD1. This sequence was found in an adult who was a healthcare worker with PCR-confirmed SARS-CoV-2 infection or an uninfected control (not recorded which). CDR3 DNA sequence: TGCGCCAGCAGCCAAGGTGACAGGGGAACCGGGGAGCTGTTTTTT. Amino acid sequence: CASSQGDRGTGELFF.